Below are 21 T cell receptor beta chains sequenced from a single sample in a study of T cell responses to AZD1222 COVID-19 vaccine. Only in-frame clones appear in the TCRdb table, and some are missing; sequencing was by immunoSEQ multiplex PCR. Of about 200,000 clones in the sample, roughly 94% are singletons; the top ten hold around 1.7%. The source was peripheral blood, collected 28 days after the second dose of the MenACWY control vaccine. Receptor source: an adult who received the MenACWY meningococcal vaccine as a control.

This chain connects TRBV7-9 to TRBJ2-1; D might be TRBD2 (7 bases). The CDR3 spans 15 residues. The germline gives CDR1 SEHNR, CDR2 FQNEAQ (reference sequence). V was pared by 5 bases and J by 0 bases, with 11 bases between. DNA for the CDR3: TGTGCCAGCAGCGTCCGGGGGGCCTCCTACAATGAGCAGTTCTTC. It translates to CASSVRGASYNEQFF.

The rearrangement joins TRBV24-1 to TRBJ1-6, with D possibly TRBD1 on 5 matching bases. V was cut by 2 bases and J by 9 bases, with 13 bases left in between. Germline-derived CDR1 and CDR2 are KGHDR and SFDVKD. CDR3 length: 15 residues. CDR3: CATSDSGTGGSPLHF. The DNA for the CDR3 is TGTGCCACCAGTGATTCTGGGACTGGCGGTTCACCCCTCCACTTT.

The rearrangement links TRBV7-6 to TRBJ2-2, with 8 bases lining up with TRBD2. The CDR3 covers 16 residues. The junction had 8 bases not matched to a gene; V was cut back by 1 base and J by 7 bases. The germline CDR1 and CDR2 sequences are SGHVS and FNYEAQ. The CDR3 sequence is CASSLDTGGAFGELFF. Here the CDR3 DNA reads TGTGCCAGCAGCTTAGATACCGGGGGGGCCTTCGGGGAGCTGTTTTTT.

DNA of the CDR3: TGTGCCACCAGTGACCCTGGGAGCTCTGGAAACACCATATATTTT. It translates to CATSDPGSSGNTIYF. This sequence joins TRBV24-1 and TRBJ1-3; D remains unclear. The CDR3 runs to 15 residues. Trimming shortened V by 4 bases and J by 0 bases, and 9 bases separated the two germline ends. Germline assignment: CDR1 KGHDR and CDR2 SFDVKD.

V usage is TRBV3-1 (or the pseudogene TRBV3-2) and J usage is TRBJ2-3; 10 nucleotides agree with TRBD2. Germline CDR1 reads LGHDT; CDR2 reads YNNKEL (reference sequence). With V trimmed by 2 bases and J by 10 bases, 9 bases remained unmatched. This CDR3 has 15 amino acids. The CDR3 DNA reads TGTGCCAGCAGCCAATTGTCTAGCGGGGGTCAGCCGCAGTATTTT. It is translated as CASSQLSSGGQPQYF.

This clone appeared a single time. The J gene is TRBJ1-5, the V gene TRBV7-2, with 7 bases identical to TRBD1. The CDR3 length is 14 residues. V lost 1 base, J lost 7 bases, and 4 bases stayed unmatched. Germline values: CDR1 SGHTA, CDR2 FQGNSA. This chain's CDR3 is CASSLGGGWQPQHF. The CDR3 DNA reads TGTGCCAGCAGCTTAGGAGGGGGCTGGCAGCCCCAGCATTTT. Full variable domain (remainder filled in from reference TRBV7-2 and TRBJ1-5): GAGVSQSPSNKVTEKGKDVELRCDPISGHTALYWYRQSLGQGLEFLIYFQGNSAPDKSGLPSDRFSAERTGGSVSTLTIQRTQQEDSAVYLCASSLGGGWQPQHFGDGTRLSIL.

This chain joins TRBV30 and TRBJ2-7, with TRBD1 matching over 8 bases. The germline V gene has CDR1 GTSNPN and CDR2 SVGIG (reference sequence). CDR3 size: 15 residues. J was trimmed by 0 bases and V by 0 bases; bases with no gene match: 4. CDR3 loop: CAWSVGTGDSYEQYF. As DNA, the CDR3 is TGTGCCTGGAGTGTTGGGACAGGAGACTCCTACGAGCAGTACTTC. Full variable domain (rest looked up from reference TRBV30 and TRBJ2-7): SQTIHQWPATLVQPVGSPLSLECTVEGTSNPNLYWYRQAAGRGLQLLFYSVGIGQISSEVPQNLSASRPQDRQFILSSKKLLLSDSGFYLCAWSVGTGDSYEQYFGPGTRLTVT.

The rearrangement links TRBV30 to TRBJ1-2; 7 bases fit TRBD1. The CDR3 length is 14 residues. After removal of 5 bases from V and 5 bases from J, the junction contained 11 bases not matched to a gene. Germline CDR1 is GTSNPN and CDR2 is SVGIG (reference sequence). CDR3 nucleotides: TGTGCCTGGGAAGGACAGGACATGGGGTATGGCTACACCTTC. Protein: CAWEGQDMGYGYTF.

The J gene is TRBJ1-6, the V gene TRBV15, with 7 positions matching TRBD1. Germline values: CDR1 LNHNV, CDR2 YYDKDF (reference sequence). With 4 bases clipped from V and 7 bases from J, the junction kept 7 bases outside the gene matches. The CDR3 runs 15 residues. This CDR3 reads CATSMTTGRNSPLHF. In DNA form, the CDR3 reads TGTGCCACCAGCATGACGACAGGGAGAAATTCACCCCTCCACTTT.

The chain employs TRBV2 and TRBJ2-5; maybe TRBD1 (5 bases). Trimming took off 5 bases at V and 5 bases at J, with 12 bases between the two ends. This CDR3 region has 13 residues. Germline V gives CDR1 SNHLY, CDR2 FYNNEI. CDR3 residues: CASSSISGETQYF. The CDR3 DNA follows: TGTGCCAGCAGTTCGATTTCAGGGGAGACCCAGTACTTC.

This clone appeared once. The gene calls are TRBV12-3 or TRBV12-4 and TRBJ1-2; D ambiguous. This CDR3 has 13 amino acids. Between the trimmed V and J ends, which lost 3 bases and 8 bases, there was a span of 13 bases. The CDR3 DNA reads TGTGCCAGCAGTTTGAGTGCTAACGGAGGCTACACCTTC. It encodes CASSLSANGGYTF.

V usage is TRBV19 and J usage is TRBJ2-7; D uncertain. This CDR3 spans 15 amino acids. Trimming removed 3 bases at V and 3 bases at J, with 15 bases between. The V gene's germline CDR1 is LNHDA and CDR2 SQIVND (reference sequence). DNA of the CDR3: TGTGCCAGTAGTATTGGGCTGGACGGATTCTACGAGCAGTACTTC. Protein product: CASSIGLDGFYEQYF.

The V and J genes are TRBV5-1 and TRBJ2-3; D possibly corresponds to TRBD1 (8 bases). V was clipped by 9 bases and J by 1 base, with 15 bases between them. The length of the CDR3 is 14 residues. Germline V gene lookup returns CDR1 SGHRS and CDR2 YFSETQ. The DNA for the CDR3 is TGCGCCACCAACAGGGGGGGCGGCACAGATACGCAGTATTTT. Its protein is CATNRGGGTDTQYF.

The J gene is TRBJ2-5, the V gene TRBV7-3; a weak D match, TRBD2 (5 bases). The CDR3 contains 14 residues. CDR1 is SGHTA, CDR2 FQGTGA, per germline. V lost 5 bases and J lost 6, with 16 bases in between. The CDR3 reads CASSPSPREKTQYF. Written as DNA, the CDR3 is TGTGCCAGCAGCCCTTCCCCTAGGGAGAAGACCCAGTACTTC.

The chain combines TRBV6-5 with TRBJ1-2; a weak D match, TRBD1 (5 bases). Germline CDR1 is MNHEY and CDR2 is SVGAGI. V was shortened by 6 bases and J by 3 bases, with 11 bases between the two germline ends. CDR3 length: 13 residues. CDR3 in DNA: TGTGCCAGCAGGGTCCGAGGGGACTATGGCTACACCTTC. This sequence encodes CASRVRGDYGYTF.

This clone has only a few counts. The V call is TRBV27, the J call TRBJ2-1, with D possibly matching TRBD1 (6 bases). Trimming removed 3 bases at V and 10 bases at J, with 13 bases between. This CDR3 contains 13 residues. CDR1 MNHEY and CDR2 SMNVEV come from the germline V gene (reference sequence). The CDR3 loop is CASSFRQVDEQFF. DNA of the CDR3: TGTGCCAGCAGTTTCCGACAGGTAGACGAGCAGTTCTTC.

The chain joins TRBV19 to TRBJ2-3; possibly TRBD1 or TRBD2 for D (5 bases each). The CDR3 covers 16 residues. Germline lookup yields CDR1 LNHDA and CDR2 SQIVND (reference sequence). V lost 3 bases to trimming and J lost 6 bases, with 19 bases between them. The CDR3 DNA reads as TGTGCCAGTAGTATTTTGGGGGAAAGGTTCACGGATACGCAGTATTTT. Residues: CASSILGERFTDTQYF.

The V gene is TRBV27, the J gene TRBJ2-7, with 7 bases that match TRBD1. Trimming took 5 bases from V and 1 from J; bases not matched to a gene: 2. The germline CDR1 and CDR2 sequences are MNHEY and SMNVEV (reference sequence). CDR3 length: 13 amino acids. CDR3 coding DNA: TGTGCCAGCAGTGCGACAGGGTCCTACGAGCAGTACTTC. Encoded protein: CASSATGSYEQYF.

The chain couples TRBV7-3 to TRBJ2-5; TRBD2 aligns across 16 bases. J gave up 4 bases and V 4 bases, and 6 bases lay outside the gene matches. This CDR3 is 17 amino acids long. CDR1 and CDR2 from the germline V gene are SGHTA and FQGTGA. The CDR3 sequence is CASSSGTSGRVGETQYF. DNA of the CDR3: TGTGCCAGCAGCTCCGGGACTAGCGGGAGGGTGGGAGAGACCCAGTACTTC.

This clone was recorded only once. The chain combines TRBV5-1 with TRBJ2-5; 7 positions match TRBD1. The germline V gene has CDR1 SGHRS and CDR2 YFSETQ. With V trimmed by 4 bases and J by 3 bases, 18 bases remained unmatched. CDR3 length: 18 residues. The CDR3: CASSLQGYPGTEEETQYF. The DNA of the CDR3 is TGCGCCAGCAGCCTACAAGGATACCCCGGGACAGAAGAAGAGACCCAGTACTTC.

The CDR3 DNA reads TGTGCCAGTAGAGGAGACAGGGGACAGAACACTGAAGCTTTCTTT. Protein product: CASRGDRGQNTEAFF. The gene calls are TRBV19 and TRBJ1-1; TRBD1 matches 8 bases. With 6 bases clipped from V and 1 base from J, the junction kept 7 bases outside the gene matches. Per germline, CDR1 LNHDA and CDR2 SQIVND (reference sequence). The CDR3 length is 15 residues.